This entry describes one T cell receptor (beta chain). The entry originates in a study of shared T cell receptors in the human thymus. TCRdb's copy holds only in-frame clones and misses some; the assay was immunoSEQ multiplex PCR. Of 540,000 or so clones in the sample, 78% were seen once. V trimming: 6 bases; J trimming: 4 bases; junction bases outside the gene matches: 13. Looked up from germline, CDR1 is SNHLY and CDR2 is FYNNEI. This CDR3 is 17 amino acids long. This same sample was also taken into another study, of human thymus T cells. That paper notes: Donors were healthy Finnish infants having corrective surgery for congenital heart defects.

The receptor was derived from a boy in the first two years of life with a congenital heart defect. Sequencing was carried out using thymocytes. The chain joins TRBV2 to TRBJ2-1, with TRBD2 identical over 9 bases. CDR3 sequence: CASSPAGGTSPYNEQFF. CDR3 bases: TGTGCCAGCAGCCCAGCAGGCGGGACTAGCCCTTACAATGAGCAGTTCTTC.